Below are 21 T cell receptor beta chains sequenced from a single sample in a study of blood T cell repertoires in COVID-19. TCRdb's table, derived via immunoSEQ multiplex PCR, lists solely in-frame clones and lacks some. The table shows about 83,000 clones, with 65% to 80% occurring only once. Sequencing was performed on peripheral blood. These receptors originate from a woman older than 75 with active or convalescent COVID-19.

V and J are TRBV30 and TRBJ1-6; 7 positions match TRBD1. This CDR3 spans 13 amino acids. V was clipped by 3 bases and J by 8 bases; unmatched bases: 4. From germline, CDR1 is GTSNPN and CDR2 SVGIG (reference sequence). The CDR3 loop reads CAWSSQGDSPLHF. The CDR3 coding sequence is TGTGCCTGGAGCAGTCAGGGGGATTCACCCCTCCACTTT.

This clone has only one observation. J is TRBJ1-1 and V is TRBV5-1; 7 nucleotides match TRBD1. V lost 0 bases, J lost 0 bases, and 2 bases stayed unmatched. CDR1 is SGHRS and CDR2 is YFSETQ in the germline V gene. This CDR3 has 15 residues. The DNA of the CDR3 is TGCGCCAGCAGCTTGGGACAGGGTTTGAACACTGAAGCTTTCTTT. Translation: CASSLGQGLNTEAFF.

The chain has TRBV9 and TRBJ2-3; no definite D call. The length of the CDR3 is 12 residues. Looked up from germline, CDR1 is SGDLS and CDR2 is YYNGEE. Trimming cost V 0 bases and J 6 bases, with 5 bases left between them. The CDR3 loop is CASSVGADTQYF. CDR3 DNA: TGTGCCAGCAGCGTAGGGGCGGATACGCAGTATTTT.

This clone turned up a few times. The chain combines TRBV12-3 or TRBV12-4 with TRBJ2-3, with D possibly being TRBD2 (6 bases). V lost 2 bases and J 6 bases, leaving 9 bases between the germline ends. The length of the CDR3 is 13 residues. CDR3 sequence (DNA): TGTGCCAGCAGTTTAACGGGAGCGGATACGCAGTATTTT. Translation: CASSLTGADTQYF.

This clone came up once. The chain recombines TRBV4-3 with TRBJ2-7, with no clear D. The V gene lost 4 bases and the J gene lost 0 bases, with 13 bases spanning the gap. Germline CDR1 and CDR2: LGHNA and YSLEER. The CDR3 consists of 15 residues. CDR3 amino acids: CASSPERRSSYEQYF. In DNA form, the CDR3 reads TGCGCCAGCAGCCCGGAACGTCGGAGCTCCTACGAGCAGTACTTC.

CDR3 loop: CASSPDRGESEAFF. The CDR3 nucleotides are TGTGCCAGCAGTCCCGACAGGGGAGAGTCTGAAGCTTTCTTT. The rearrangement links TRBV5-4 to TRBJ1-1; 8 nucleotides align to TRBD1. With V trimmed by 5 bases and J by 6 bases, 9 bases remained unmatched. Germline V gene sequence: CDR1 SGHNT, CDR2 YYREEE (reference sequence). The CDR3 sequence is 14 residues long.

This chain joins TRBV7-9 and TRBJ2-1, with 8 bases aligning to TRBD2. CDR1 SEHNR and CDR2 FQNEAQ come from the germline V gene (reference sequence). The CDR3 is 15 residues long. The ends lost 4 bases at V and 4 bases at J; junction bases unmatched: 6. CDR3 DNA sequence: TGTGCCAGCAGCTCCCACTCTAGCGGGTACAATGAGCAGTTCTTC. Amino acids: CASSSHSSGYNEQFF.

V usage is TRBV3-1 (or the pseudogene TRBV3-2) and J usage is TRBJ2-5; maybe TRBD2 (6 bases). Trimming removed 4 bases at V and 2 bases at J, with 14 bases between. Germline values: CDR1 LGHDT, CDR2 YNNKEL (reference sequence). The CDR3 is 15 amino acids. CDR3 DNA: TGTGCCAGCAGCCCTACTTTGGCGGGGCAAGAGACCCAGTACTTC. Its protein is CASSPTLAGQETQYF.

This sequence joins TRBV12-3 or TRBV12-4 and TRBJ1-5; D possibly corresponds to TRBD1 (5 bases). V lost 6 bases and J lost 2, with 8 bases in between. The CDR3 runs 13 residues. The CDR3 DNA follows: TGTGCCAGCAGCGACAGAGGCAATCAGCCCCAGCATTTT. The encoded protein is CASSDRGNQPQHF.

In its sample, this clone was seen once. A read error may be the cause here, since a much bigger clone is one base away. The sample carries other DNA sequences with the same CDR3. V usage is TRBV6-5 and J usage is TRBJ2-3; perhaps TRBD2 as D (6 bases). With 10 bases removed from V and 1 base from J, the gap between germline ends came to 12 bases. The CDR3 length is 13 residues. Germline assignment: CDR1 MNHEY and CDR2 SVGAGI. The CDR3 DNA is TGTGCCACCAGAGCTAGCGGCACAGATACGCAGTATTTT. It codes for CATRASGTDTQYF.

This clone was detected only once. This chain links TRBV7-9 with TRBJ2-2; TRBD2 aligns across 8 bases. The germline V gene encodes CDR1 SEHNR and CDR2 FQNEAQ (reference sequence). With 2 bases clipped from V and 2 bases from J, the junction kept 7 bases outside the gene matches. CDR3 length: 17 residues. The CDR3 nucleotides are TGTGCCAGCAGCTTAAATGAGGCGGGGGGCAACACCGGGGAGCTGTTTTTT. Its protein product is CASSLNEAGGNTGELFF.

CDR3 sequence (DNA): TGTGCCAGCAGAGACTACAGGGGATTTTCCTACGAGCAGTACTTC. Protein sequence: CASRDYRGFSYEQYF. The gene calls are TRBV6-5 and TRBJ2-7; the match to TRBD1 covers 7 bases. V shed 6 bases and J 1 base; nucleotides not matched to a gene: 9. This CDR3 region has 15 residues. Germline V gives CDR1 MNHEY, CDR2 SVGAGI.

The chain links TRBV7-6 to TRBJ2-1; D is ambiguous. V lost 5 bases, J lost 6 bases, and 14 bases lay in between. The V gene's germline CDR1 is SGHVS and CDR2 FNYEAQ. The length of the CDR3 is 14 residues. The CDR3 bases are TGTGCCAGCAGCGCTGGCGGTGGAGTCAATGAGCAGTTCTTC. Protein: CASSAGGGVNEQFF.

V and J are TRBV15 and TRBJ2-7; 10 nucleotides match TRBD1. Trimming removed 0 bases from V and 6 bases from J; junction bases left unmatched: 8. The CDR3 totals 16 residues. Looked up from germline, CDR1 is LNHNV and CDR2 is YYDKDF (reference sequence). CDR3 nucleotides: TGTGCCACCAGCAGAGAACCCGACAGGGGGCCTTTCGAGCAGTACTTC. Translated: CATSREPDRGPFEQYF.

V gene TRBV7-9 combines with J gene TRBJ2-4, with D possibly being TRBD2 (6 bases). The V and J ends lost 5 bases and 0 bases respectively, with 17 bases between them. Germline loops: CDR1 SEHNR, CDR2 FQNEAQ (reference sequence). CDR3 length: 17 amino acids. The CDR3 loop is CASSPRRASEAKNIQYF. The CDR3 DNA reads TGTGCCAGCAGCCCCCGGAGGGCTAGCGAAGCCAAAAACATTCAGTACTTC.

The genes are TRBV6-2 or TRBV6-3 and TRBJ2-5, with D tentatively TRBD1 (5 bases). The CDR3 extends over 12 amino acids. The V end was cut by 4 bases, the J end by 5 bases, with 8 bases between. Per the germline V gene, CDR1 is MNHEY and CDR2 is SVGEGT. In DNA form, the CDR3 reads TGTGCCAGCAGTTCAGGGTGGGAGACCCAGTACTTC. Translation gives CASSSGWETQYF.

This clone was recorded once. The chain recombines TRBV6-2 or TRBV6-3 with TRBJ1-5; D not resolved. This CDR3 has 12 amino acids. V lost 2 bases and J lost 5, with 4 bases in between. Germline CDR1 reads MNHEY; CDR2 reads SVGEGT. The CDR3 sequence: CASSYGDQPQHF. DNA of the CDR3: TGTGCCAGCAGTTACGGAGATCAGCCCCAGCATTTT.

The V call is TRBV5-8, the J call TRBJ2-7; TRBD1 agrees at 8 bases. The ends lost 0 bases at V and 5 bases at J; junction bases unmatched: 7. In germline, CDR1 is SGHTS, CDR2 YDEGEE. The CDR3 loop spans 15 amino acids. CDR3 amino acids: CASSLGQGARNEQYF. CDR3 nucleotide sequence: TGTGCCAGCAGCTTGGGCCAGGGGGCGCGTAACGAGCAGTACTTC. The whole variable domain, remainder taken from reference TRBV5-8 and TRBJ2-7, is EAGVTQSPTHLIKTRGQQATLRCSPISGHTSVYWYQQALGLGLQFLLWYDEGEERNRGNFPPRFSGRQFPNYSSELNVNALELEDSALYLCASSLGQGARNEQYFGPGTRLTVT.

CDR3 residues: CASSSGGLGTGEKLFF. DNA of the CDR3: TGCGCCAGCAGCTCCGGAGGTCTAGGGACTGGGGAAAAACTGTTTTTT. The chain uses TRBV5-1 and TRBJ1-4; a possible D gene is TRBD1 (5 bases). Germline loops: CDR1 SGHRS, CDR2 YFSETQ. The V end was cut by 3 bases, the J end by 8 bases, with 20 bases between. The length of the CDR3 is 16 residues.

J is TRBJ2-5 and V is TRBV10-3; 9 bases agree with TRBD2. Germline loops: CDR1 ENHRY, CDR2 SYGVKD. This CDR3 has 13 amino acids. V shed 7 bases and J 5 bases; nucleotides not matched to a gene: 5. This chain's CDR3 is CAIMASGAETQYF. DNA of the CDR3: TGTGCCATCATGGCTAGCGGGGCGGAGACCCAGTACTTC.

This clone was observed a few times. CDR3 loop: CASSLGQTGYSGNTIYF. The DNA of the CDR3 is TGTGCCAGCAGCTTGGGGCAAACTGGTTACTCTGGAAACACCATATATTTT. The gene calls are TRBV7-6 and TRBJ1-3, with a tentative D call TRBD1 (5 bases). This CDR3 is built from 17 residues. Trimming removed 3 bases from V and 0 bases from J, with 15 bases in between. CDR1 is SGHVS, CDR2 FNYEAQ, per germline.